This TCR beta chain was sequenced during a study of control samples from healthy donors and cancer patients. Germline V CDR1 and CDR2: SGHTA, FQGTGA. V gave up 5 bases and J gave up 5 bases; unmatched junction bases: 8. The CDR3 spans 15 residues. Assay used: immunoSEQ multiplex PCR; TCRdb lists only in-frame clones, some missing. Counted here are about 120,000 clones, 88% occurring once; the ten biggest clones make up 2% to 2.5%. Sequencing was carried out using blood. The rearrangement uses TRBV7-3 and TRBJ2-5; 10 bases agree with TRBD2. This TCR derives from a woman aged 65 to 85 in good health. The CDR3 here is CASSPQRGGWETQYF. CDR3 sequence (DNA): TGTGCCAGCAGCCCCCAGCGGGGGGGCTGGGAGACCCAGTACTTC.